This T cell receptor (beta chain) is drawn from a study of cytomegalovirus exposure and HLA in healthy donors. In the study overall: From HLA-typed donors, an early data release held approximately 85 million unique TCRs.

This clone occurred a few times. Its antigen is undetermined. This CDR3 is built from 15 residues. V lost 5 bases, J lost 7 bases, and 15 bases lay in between. The germline V gene has CDR1 LGHNA and CDR2 YNFKEQ. Findings and caveats of the study: In vitro testing confirmed three CMV-associated chains as specific for CMV antigens. Cytomegalovirus-associated status was assigned to about 160 TCR beta chains.

Vbeta (60) and Jbeta (13) primers were used in the PCR. The data were produced by immunoSEQ multiplex PCR, yet TCRdb's version contains in-frame clones alone and is incomplete. Of about 40,000 clones listed, about 66% are singletons. Sequenced material: PBMCs. The chain employs TRBV4-2 and TRBJ1-6; tentatively, D is TRBD1 (6 bases). The receptor was isolated from a man aged 50 to 60 in good health and CMV-seropositive. CDR3 sequence (DNA): TGTGCCAGCAGCGATACCAGGGGTAGCAATTCACCCCTCCACTTT. Its translation: CASSDTRGSNSPLHF.